This TCR beta chain was identified in a study of T cell changes during pregnancy in multiple sclerosis. Sequenced by immunoSEQ multiplex PCR; TCRdb stores in-frame clones only, minus some. The sample shows tens of thousands of clones, more than 90% of them seen only once. Only one count was recorded for this clone. Germline CDR1 SQVTM, CDR2 ANQGSEA. The ends were cut back, 7 bases at V and 0 bases at J, with 14 bases in the middle. The CDR3 covers 14 residues. This receptor was obtained from a female donor with multiple sclerosis, enrolled in a pregnancy study. Here the sequenced sample was CD8+ T cells from peripheral blood mononuclear cells, taken in the first trimester of pregnancy. V gene TRBV29-1 combines with J gene TRBJ2-3, with D perhaps TRBD2 (6 bases). In DNA, the CDR3 is TGCAGCGCCCGACTAGGTTCTAGCACAGATACGCAGTATTTT. This gives the protein CSARLGSSTDTQYF.